Included here is one T cell receptor beta chain sequence, with context. The CDR3 spans 13 residues. Germline CDR1 reads SGHTA; CDR2 reads FQGNSA. Losses at the gene ends were 3 bases for V and 8 bases for J; bases not matched to a gene: 5. Clones were sequenced by immunoSEQ multiplex PCR, and TCRdb holds only the in-frame ones, with some missing. The repertoire includes approximately 76,000 clones, 75% to 95% of them detected once, and 0.25% sits in the top ten. This entry is derived from a study of technical replicates of blood from a few donors. The source of this sequence is a human donor in good health. Sequencing was done on a sample of T cells isolated from PBMCs. The chain combines TRBV7-2 with TRBJ2-7; TRBD1 matches 9 bases. CDR3 bases: TGTGCCAGCAGCTTGGACAGGGGACCCAAGCAGTACTTC. This translates into CASSLDRGPKQYF. The complete variable domain, with remaining parts taken from reference TRBV7-2 and TRBJ2-7, reads GAGVSQSPSNKVTEKGKDVELRCDPISGHTALYWYRQSLGQGLEFLIYFQGNSAPDKSGLPSDRFSAERTGGSVSTLTIQRTQQEDSAVYLCASSLDRGPKQYFGPGTRLTVT.